These 24 T cell receptor beta chains were all obtained from the same sample, sequenced in a study of T cells in Graves' hyperthyroidism and ophthalmopathy. The investigators amplified TCR beta CDR3 regions from RNA transcripts. The HTBI primer set served for first-round RT-PCR of the TCR CDR3. TCRdb ran MiXCR on the multiplex PCR reads and lists one entry per CDR3 protein. The table has approximately 600,000 distinct CDR3 sequences, 11% to 15% seen once; the top ten hold around 7%. The source material was blood. The receptors originated from a young woman with Graves' ophthalmopathy.

This chain uses TRBV4-1 with TRBJ2-7; TRBD2 matches at 11 bases. V shed 3 bases, J shed 2 bases, and the junction held 9 bases outside the gene matches. The CDR3 is made up of 17 amino acids. From germline, CDR1 is MGHRA and CDR2 YSYEKL. In nucleotides, the CDR3 is TGCGCCAGCAGCCACCGTCGGAGACTAGCGGGACCCTACGAGCAGTACTTC. Translated, it gives CASSHRRRLAGPYEQYF.

V gene TRBV4-2 combines with J gene TRBJ2-1; 12 nucleotides line up with TRBD2. Germline V gene lookup returns CDR1 LGHNA and CDR2 YNFKEQ. Losses at the gene ends were 0 bases for V and 9 bases for J; bases not matched to a gene: 9. The CDR3 spans 17 residues. The CDR3 here is CASSQDIRTSGIFEQFF. The CDR3 nucleotides read TGTGCCAGCAGCCAAGATATTAGGACTAGCGGGATTTTTGAGCAGTTCTTC.

The rearrangement uses TRBV7-9 and TRBJ2-2; maybe TRBD2 (5 bases). Trimming took 2 bases from V and 1 from J, leaving 8 bases between them. Per the germline V gene, CDR1 is SEHNR and CDR2 is FQNEAQ (reference sequence). This CDR3 region has 15 residues. The CDR3: CASSLLSGNTGELFF. DNA of the CDR3: TGTGCCAGCAGCTTACTGAGCGGGAACACCGGGGAGCTGTTTTTT. Complete variable domain (other parts from reference TRBV7-9 and TRBJ2-2): DTGVSQNPRHKITKRGQNVTFRCDPISEHNRLYWYRQTLGQGPEFLTYFQNEAQLEKSRLLSDRFSAERPKGSFSTLEIQRTEQGDSAMYLCASSLLSGNTGELFFGEGSRLTVL.

This clonotype was seen repeatedly, ten times or more. The chain combines TRBV30 with TRBJ1-5, with D unresolved. CDR1 and CDR2 from the germline V gene are GTSNPN and SVGIG (reference sequence). The CDR3 is 13 residues long. V lost 1 base, J lost 3 bases, and 7 bases lay in between. The CDR3 here is CAWSEGFNQPQHF. The CDR3 nucleotides read TGTGCCTGGAGTGAGGGTTTCAATCAGCCCCAGCATTTT.

This clonotype has a count of ten or more. The rearrangement links TRBV30 to TRBJ2-7, with 10 bases fitting TRBD2. The CDR3 covers 15 residues. Per germline, CDR1 GTSNPN and CDR2 SVGIG (reference sequence). V shed 1 base and J 4 bases; nucleotides not matched to a gene: 7. CDR3 protein: CAWSATIAGGYEQYF. CDR3 nucleotide sequence: TGTGCCTGGAGTGCCACCATAGCGGGAGGATACGAGCAGTACTTC.

Comment on this clonotype: This may be a read error: a much more frequent sequence differs by one nucleotide. The J gene is TRBJ1-1, the V gene TRBV18; no reliable D call. Germline V gene lookup returns CDR1 KGHSH and CDR2 LQKENI. The CDR3 runs to 15 residues. CDR3 residues: CASTPFDQISTEAFF. CDR3 sequence (DNA): TGTGCCAGCACACCATTCGACCAAATTAGCACTGAAGCTTTCTTT.

This clonotype came up many times. This chain links TRBV7-9 with TRBJ1-2; TRBD1 is a possible D gene (5 bases). Looked up from germline, CDR1 is SEHNR and CDR2 is FQNEAQ (reference sequence). V was trimmed by 5 bases and J by 1 base, leaving 11 bases between them. The CDR3 is 14 amino acids. This CDR3 reads CASSLGTDNYGYTF. CDR3 sequence (DNA): TGTGCCAGCAGCCTTGGGACGGATAACTATGGCTACACCTTC.

The rearrangement uses TRBV28 and TRBJ2-3; 10 nucleotides align to TRBD2. The CDR3 covers 15 residues. Looked up from germline, CDR1 is MDHEN and CDR2 is SYDVKM. V shed 4 bases, J shed 2 bases, and the junction held 3 bases outside the gene matches. The CDR3 spells CASSWGTSVTDTQYF. CDR3 bases: TGTGCCAGCAGTTGGGGGACTAGCGTCACAGATACGCAGTATTTT.

With regard to this clonotype: The final CDR3 position lacks the conserved phenylalanine or tryptophan, pointing to a likely read error. This chain connects TRBV9 to TRBJ2-7; D may match TRBD1 or TRBD2 (5 bases each). Germline V CDR1 and CDR2: SGDLS, YYNGEE. V lost 4 bases to trimming and J lost 3 bases, with 17 bases between them. The CDR3 has 15 residues. The CDR3 loop reads CASSPRRGRNYEQYL. Written as DNA, the CDR3 is TGTGCCAGCAGCCCGAGAAGGGGACGGAACTACGAGCAGTACCTC.

This clonotype was counted only a few times. The chain employs TRBV18 and TRBJ1-2, with TRBD1 matching 10 bases. The germline V gene encodes CDR1 KGHSH and CDR2 LQKENI. Unmatched junction bases numbered 5, after V lost 2 bases and J lost 5 bases. This CDR3 is 15 amino acids long. The CDR3 bases are TGTGCCAGCTCACCAGGGGACAGGGGAAGTTATGGCTACACCTTC. The encoded protein is CASSPGDRGSYGYTF.

There are many counts of this clonotype. V usage is TRBV27 and J usage is TRBJ2-7, with 7 bases aligning to TRBD2. This CDR3 is 15 amino acids long. Looked up from germline, CDR1 is MNHEY and CDR2 is SMNVEV (reference sequence). V lost 6 bases, J lost 2 bases, and 10 bases stayed unmatched. CDR3 coding DNA: TGTGCCAGCAGGACCTGGGCTAGCGGACCCTACGAGCAGTACTTC. It encodes CASRTWASGPYEQYF.

The table lists this clonotype with many counts. The rearrangement joins TRBV28 to TRBJ1-6; D not resolved. The ends were cut back, 5 bases at V and 7 bases at J, with 9 bases in the middle. Germline CDR1 MDHEN, CDR2 SYDVKM. This CDR3 spans 13 amino acids. The CDR3 region is CASSRRFNSPLHF. For the CDR3, the DNA is TGTGCCAGCAGTAGACGGTTCAATTCACCCCTCCACTTT.

The chain couples TRBV2 to TRBJ2-5; D remains ambiguous. With 4 bases removed from V and 13 bases from J, the gap between germline ends came to 7 bases. Germline assignment: CDR1 SNHLY and CDR2 FYNNEI. The CDR3 length is 9 residues. The CDR3 region is CASSAGLYF. Here the CDR3 DNA reads TGTGCCAGCAGTGCAGGCTTGTACTTC.

The chain uses TRBV28 and TRBJ1-3; D not resolved. The germline gives CDR1 MDHEN, CDR2 SYDVKM. The germline V and J ends were trimmed by 3 bases and 4 bases, with 16 bases remaining between them. The CDR3 runs 16 residues. The CDR3 spells CASSLKGLGSGNTIYF. The CDR3 coding sequence is TGTGCCAGCAGTTTGAAAGGGCTAGGGAGCGGAAACACCATATATTTT.

Regarding this clonotype: This may stem from a read error, because a much larger clone lies one nucleotide away. The chain links TRBV28 to TRBJ1-5; no clear D. CDR1 and CDR2 (germline): MDHEN, SYDVKM. This CDR3 has 14 residues. The CDR3 nucleotides are TGTGCCAGCAGTTTTTGGGTCGCCAATCAGCCCCGGCATTTT. It codes for CASSFWVANQPRHF.

This clonotype was counted a single time. Its ends do not fully match the called genes, so a read error is possible. The genes are TRBV30 and TRBJ2-7; the D gene is possibly TRBD1 (6 bases). Germline-derived CDR1 and CDR2 are GTSNPN and SVGIG (reference sequence). This CDR3 is 11 amino acids long. This CDR3 reads CAWRQGYEQYF. CDR3 nucleotide sequence: TGTGCCTGGAGACAGGGCTACGAACAGTACTTC. Full variable domain (remainder filled in from reference TRBV30 and TRBJ2-7): SQTIHQWPATLVQPVGSPLSLECTVEGTSNPNLYWYRQAAGRGLQLLFYSVGIGQISSEVPQNLSASRPQDRQFILSSKKLLLSDSGFYLCAWRQGYEQYFGPGTRLTVT.

In regard to this clonotype: This may be a read error, as it is one base from a much larger clone. V and J are TRBV12-3 or TRBV12-4 and TRBJ2-1; the D gene could be TRBD1 or TRBD2 (7 bases each). Deletions cut 1 base from V and 14 bases from J, with 21 bases between. The CDR3 has 15 amino acids. CDR3 sequence: CASSLGEGAESKEFF. The CDR3 region has the DNA TGTGCCAGCAGTTTAGGGGAGGGGGCCGAGAGTAAAGAGTTCTTC.

This clonotype was seen a few times. The chain links TRBV19 to TRBJ2-2; perhaps TRBD1 as D (6 bases). Germline V gives CDR1 LNHDA, CDR2 SQIVND (reference sequence). Trimming left V 6 bases short and J 8 bases short, with 10 bases between. CDR3 length: 12 amino acids. The CDR3 protein is CASSPTGGELFF. Written as DNA, the CDR3 is TGTGCCAGTAGCCCAACAGGGGGGGAGCTGTTTTTT.

This clonotype showed up many times. The V gene is TRBV27, the J gene TRBJ1-2; possible D gene TRBD1, 6 bases. Germline values: CDR1 MNHEY, CDR2 SMNVEV (reference sequence). Trimming pared 2 bases from V and 4 bases from J, leaving 8 bases between. This CDR3 spans 13 amino acids. The CDR3 sequence is CASSLQGTYGYTF. The CDR3, as DNA: TGTGCCAGCAGTTTACAGGGGACCTATGGCTACACCTTC.

The V call is TRBV9, the J call TRBJ2-1; D tentatively fits TRBD1 or TRBD2 (5 bases each). The length of the CDR3 is 16 residues. Germline CDR1 SGDLS, CDR2 YYNGEE. V was clipped by 3 bases and J by 2 bases, with 15 bases between them. CDR3 DNA: TGTGCCAGCAGCGCTCGGGACGAGGGAGCCTACAATGAGCAGTTCTTC. Amino acid sequence: CASSARDEGAYNEQFF.

This chain uses TRBV20-1 with TRBJ1-3, with D unclear. This CDR3 has 12 residues. V lost 6 bases, J lost 9 bases, and 15 bases lay in between. CDR1 is DFQATT, CDR2 SNEGSKA, per germline (reference sequence). CDR3 in DNA: TGCAGTGCAGGACGGCTGGGGAGCACCATATATTTT. It encodes CSAGRLGSTIYF.

CDR3 sequence: CASSLEVGLAGVTLAKNIQYF. The CDR3 DNA sequence: TGTGCCAGCAGCTTAGAGGTAGGGCTAGCGGGGGTTACGCTAGCCAAAAACATTCAGTACTTC. The chain is built from TRBV7-2 and TRBJ2-4; 10 bases fit TRBD2. V dropped 1 base and J dropped 0; count of bases not matched to a gene: 15. The CDR3 is 21 amino acids. Germline lookup yields CDR1 SGHTA and CDR2 FQGNSA. The whole variable domain, filled in from reference TRBV7-2 and TRBJ2-4, reads GAGVSQSPSNKVTEKGKDVELRCDPISGHTALYWYRQSLGQGLEFLIYFQGNSAPDKSGLPSDRFSAERTGGSVSTLTIQRTQQEDSAVYLCASSLEVGLAGVTLAKNIQYFGAGTRLSVL.

Many counts were recorded for this clonotype. This rearrangement joins TRBV7-9 to TRBJ2-1; D unclear. CDR3 length: 12 residues. V was pared by 2 bases and J by 9 bases, with 8 bases between. Germline V gives CDR1 SEHNR, CDR2 FQNEAQ (reference sequence). The CDR3 spells CASSLQNTEQFF. CDR3 in DNA: TGTGCCAGCAGCTTACAGAATACTGAGCAGTTCTTC.

The table lists this clonotype with a few counts. The chain carries TRBV19 and TRBJ2-2, with TRBD2 as a possible D gene (6 bases). The CDR3 loop spans 15 amino acids. Germline V gives CDR1 LNHDA, CDR2 SQIVND (reference sequence). V lost 1 base, J lost 2 bases, and 8 bases lay in between. In DNA form, the CDR3 reads TGTGCCAGTAGTATAGGCGGGACCAACACCGGGGAGCTGTTTTTT. Encoded protein: CASSIGGTNTGELFF.